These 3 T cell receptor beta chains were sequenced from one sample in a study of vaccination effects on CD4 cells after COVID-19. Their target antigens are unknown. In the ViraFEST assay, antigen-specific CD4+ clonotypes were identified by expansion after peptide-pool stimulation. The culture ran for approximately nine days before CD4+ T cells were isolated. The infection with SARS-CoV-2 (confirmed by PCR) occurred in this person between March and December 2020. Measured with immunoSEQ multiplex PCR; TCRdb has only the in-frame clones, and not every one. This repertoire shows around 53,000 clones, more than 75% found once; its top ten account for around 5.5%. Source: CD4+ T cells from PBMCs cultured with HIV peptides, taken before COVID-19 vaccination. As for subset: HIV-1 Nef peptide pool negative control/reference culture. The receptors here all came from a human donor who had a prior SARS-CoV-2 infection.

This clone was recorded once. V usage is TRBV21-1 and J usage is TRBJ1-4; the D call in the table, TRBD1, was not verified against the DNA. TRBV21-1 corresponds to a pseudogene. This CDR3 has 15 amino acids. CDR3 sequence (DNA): TGTGCCAGCAGCCAGGGGGGCAGGGAGAGGGAAAAACTGTTTTTT. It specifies CASSQGGREREKLFF.

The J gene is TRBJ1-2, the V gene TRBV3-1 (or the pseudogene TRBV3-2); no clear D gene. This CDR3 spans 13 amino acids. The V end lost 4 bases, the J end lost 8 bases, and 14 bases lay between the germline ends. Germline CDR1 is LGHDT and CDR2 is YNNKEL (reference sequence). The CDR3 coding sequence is TGTGCCAGCAGCCTACAGCTTTTGGGGGGCTACACCTTC. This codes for CASSLQLLGGYTF.

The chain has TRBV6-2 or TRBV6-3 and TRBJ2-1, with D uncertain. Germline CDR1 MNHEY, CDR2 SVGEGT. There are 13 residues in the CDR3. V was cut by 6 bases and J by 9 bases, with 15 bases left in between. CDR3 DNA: TGTGCCAGCAGCCCGCGTTTAAAAGTTGAGCAGTTCTTC. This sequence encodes CASSPRLKVEQFF.